What follows is one T cell receptor (beta chain) and its context. The entry originates in a study of blood T cell repertoires in COVID-19. Overall study: The origin of the acute and convalescent COVID-19 samples was the United States, Italy and Spain. Sample material is recorded as cDNA or gDNA derived from T cells, B-cell-depleted T cells, or PBMCs.

This CDR3 comprises 14 residues. The V and J ends lost 4 bases and 3 bases respectively, with 12 bases between them. Germline V gene data show CDR1 as SGHAT and CDR2 as FQNNGV. Original methodology: Amplification of reference gene primers provided the estimated nucleated cell counts. The protocol was immunoSEQ multiplex PCR, while the TCRdb copy is restricted to in-frame clones and leaves out a portion. The D gene and trimming were derived from the DNA, and the V and J assignments and clone size from that table. The table shows a few hundred thousand clones, with less than 90% occurring only once. The rearrangement uses TRBV11-2 and TRBJ1-2, with no clear D. Sequenced sample: peripheral blood. The clonotype originates from a man between 60 and 75 years old who had recovered from COVID-19. The CDR3 reads CASSSQMGYYGYTF. In DNA, the CDR3 is TGTGCCAGCAGCTCCCAAATGGGCTACTATGGCTACACCTTC.